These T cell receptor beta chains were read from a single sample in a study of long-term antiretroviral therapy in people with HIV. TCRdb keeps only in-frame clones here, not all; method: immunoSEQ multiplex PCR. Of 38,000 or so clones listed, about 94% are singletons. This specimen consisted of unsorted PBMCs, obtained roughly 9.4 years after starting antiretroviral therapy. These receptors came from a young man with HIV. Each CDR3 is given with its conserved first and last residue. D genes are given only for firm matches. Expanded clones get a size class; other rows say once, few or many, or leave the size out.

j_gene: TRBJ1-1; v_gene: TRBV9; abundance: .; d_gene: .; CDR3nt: TGTGCCAGCAGCGCCTCTTGGAGGGGCGGGACTGAAGCTTTCTTT; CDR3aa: CASSASWRGGTEAFF
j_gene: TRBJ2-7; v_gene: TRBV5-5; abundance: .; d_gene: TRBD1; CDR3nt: TGTGCCAGCAGCTTGGAGGGCGGGACAGGGAAATTT; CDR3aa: CASSLEGGTGKF
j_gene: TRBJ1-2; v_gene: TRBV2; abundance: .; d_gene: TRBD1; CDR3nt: TGTGCCAGCAGTCAGGGACAGGCTTATGGCTACACCTTC; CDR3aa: CASSQGQAYGYTF
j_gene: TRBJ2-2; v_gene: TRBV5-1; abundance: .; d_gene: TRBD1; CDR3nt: TGCGCCAGCAGCTTGTACAGGGGGAACACCGGGGAGCTGTTTTTT; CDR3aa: CASSLYRGNTGELFF
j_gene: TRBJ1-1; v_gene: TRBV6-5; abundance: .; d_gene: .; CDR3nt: TGTGCCAGCAGTTACGGACCCGGGATATACACTGAAGCTTTCTTT; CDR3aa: CASSYGPGIYTEAFF
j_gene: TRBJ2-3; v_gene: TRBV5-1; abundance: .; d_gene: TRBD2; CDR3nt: TGCGCCAGCAGCTTGGCAGGAACTAGCGGGGGAATCACAGATACGCAGTATTTT; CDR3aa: CASSLAGTSGGITDTQYF
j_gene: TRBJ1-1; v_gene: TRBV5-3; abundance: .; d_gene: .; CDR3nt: TGTGCCAGAAGTAACTACCTGAACACTGAAGCTTTCTTT; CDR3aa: CARSNYLNTEAFF
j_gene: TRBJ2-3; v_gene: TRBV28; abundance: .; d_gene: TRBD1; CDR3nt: TGTGCCAGCTGGGGACTCGGGACAGGTATCACAGATACGCAGTATTTT; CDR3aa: CASWGLGTGITDTQYF
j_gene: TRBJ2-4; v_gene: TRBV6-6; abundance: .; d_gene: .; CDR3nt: TGTGCCATAGCCGGAGGGAACATTCAGTACTTC; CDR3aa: CAIAGGNIQYF
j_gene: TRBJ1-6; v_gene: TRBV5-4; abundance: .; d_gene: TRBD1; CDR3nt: TGTGCCAGCAGCTCCGGGACAGGTACCCTTGCACCCCTCCACTTT; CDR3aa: CASSSGTGTLAPLHF
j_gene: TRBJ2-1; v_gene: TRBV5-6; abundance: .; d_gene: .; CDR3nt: TGTGCCAGCAGCTCAGGAGGGCCTGAGCAGTTCTTC; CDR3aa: CASSSGGPEQFF
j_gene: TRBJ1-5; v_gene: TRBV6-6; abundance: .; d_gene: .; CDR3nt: TGTGCCAGCAGTTGGCTTAGCAATCAGCCCCAGCATTTT; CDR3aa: CASSWLSNQPQHF
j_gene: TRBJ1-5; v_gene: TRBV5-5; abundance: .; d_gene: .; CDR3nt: TGTGCCAGCAGCTCGAGGGGCAATCAGCCCCAGCATTTT; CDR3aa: CASSSRGNQPQHF
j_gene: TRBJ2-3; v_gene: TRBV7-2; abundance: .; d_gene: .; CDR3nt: TGTGCCAGCAGCTTAGTGGTAGGTGGCACAGATACGCAGTATTTT; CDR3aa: CASSLVVGGTDTQYF
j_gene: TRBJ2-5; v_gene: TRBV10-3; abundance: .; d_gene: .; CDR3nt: TGTGCCATCAGTGTCGAACAGGGCCAAGAGACCCAGTACTTC; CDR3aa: CAISVEQGQETQYF
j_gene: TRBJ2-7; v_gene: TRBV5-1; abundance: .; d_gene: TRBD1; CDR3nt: TGCGCCAGCGCCTATTCCTCCGGGACAGTCTCCTACGAGCAGTACTTC; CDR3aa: CASAYSSGTVSYEQYF
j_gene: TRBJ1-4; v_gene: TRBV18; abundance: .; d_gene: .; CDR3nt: TGTGCCAGCTCACCCAGGCAAAGGGCAACTAATGAAAAACTGTTTTTT; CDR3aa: CASSPRQRATNEKLFF
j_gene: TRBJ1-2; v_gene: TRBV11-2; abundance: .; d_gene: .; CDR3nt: TGTGCCAGCAGCTTTAATGTAGGTGGCTACACCTTC; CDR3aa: CASSFNVGGYTF
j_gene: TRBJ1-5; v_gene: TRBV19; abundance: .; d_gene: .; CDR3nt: TGTGCCAGTAGTATACAAGCAAATCAGCCCCAGCATTTT; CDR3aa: CASSIQANQPQHF
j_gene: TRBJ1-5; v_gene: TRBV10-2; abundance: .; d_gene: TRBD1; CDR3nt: TGCGCCAGCAGTGATGGGACAGGGGAGGAGAAGCCCCAGCATTTT; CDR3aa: CASSDGTGEEKPQHF
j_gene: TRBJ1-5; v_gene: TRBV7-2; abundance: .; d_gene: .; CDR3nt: TGTGCCAGCAGCTTAGCGCAGTGGCAGCCCCAGCATTTT; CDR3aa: CASSLAQWQPQHF
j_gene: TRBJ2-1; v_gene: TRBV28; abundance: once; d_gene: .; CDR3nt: TGTGCCAGCAGCTCCGGTGGGTCCCTCTCCTACAATGAGCAGTTCTTC; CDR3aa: CASSSGGSLSYNEQFF
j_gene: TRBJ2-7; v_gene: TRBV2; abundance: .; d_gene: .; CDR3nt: TGTGCCAGCAGTGAAGCTGGAGGCGCGGTTGAGTACGAGCAGTACTTC; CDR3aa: CASSEAGGAVEYEQYF
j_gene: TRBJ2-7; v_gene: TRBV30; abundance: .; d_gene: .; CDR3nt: TGTGCCTGGAGGGACAGACTGACGTCCTACGAGCAGTACTTC; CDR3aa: CAWRDRLTSYEQYF
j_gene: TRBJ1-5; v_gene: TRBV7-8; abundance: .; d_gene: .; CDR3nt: TGTGCCAGCAGTCCTGCAGGGGACGGAAGTCAGCCCCAGCATTTT; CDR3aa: CASSPAGDGSQPQHF
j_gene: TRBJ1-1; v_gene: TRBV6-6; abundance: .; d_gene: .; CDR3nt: TGTGCCAGCAGTTGGGGATGGAGGGACACTGAAGCTTTCTTT; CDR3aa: CASSWGWRDTEAFF
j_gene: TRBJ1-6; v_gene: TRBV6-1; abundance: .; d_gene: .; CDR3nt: TGTGCCAGCAGTGAAGGACAGAAATCACCCCTCCACTTT; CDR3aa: CASSEGQKSPLHF
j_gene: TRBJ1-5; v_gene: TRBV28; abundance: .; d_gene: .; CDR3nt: TGTGCCAGCAGGAGAGGTAATCAGCCCCAGCATTTT; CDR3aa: CASRRGNQPQHF
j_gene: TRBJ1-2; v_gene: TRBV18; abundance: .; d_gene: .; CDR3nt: TGTGCCAGCTCACCTGAGGACACCAACTATGGCTACACCTTC; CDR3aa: CASSPEDTNYGYTF
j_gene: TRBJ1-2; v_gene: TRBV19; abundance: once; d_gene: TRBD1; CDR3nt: TGTGCCAGTTCCCCTACACAGGGGTATGGCTACACCTTC; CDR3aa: CASSPTQGYGYTF
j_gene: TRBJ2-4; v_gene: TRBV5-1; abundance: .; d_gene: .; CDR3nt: TGCGCCAGCAGCTTGGGGGGCATAAACATTCAGTACTTC; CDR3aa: CASSLGGINIQYF
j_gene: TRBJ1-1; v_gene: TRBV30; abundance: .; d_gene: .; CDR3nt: TGTGCCTGGAGCTGGGCTCTCGCCTCGATATCTGAAGCTTTCTTT; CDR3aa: CAWSWALASISEAFF
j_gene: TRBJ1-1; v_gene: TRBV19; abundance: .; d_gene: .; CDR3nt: TGTGCCAGCGGTCGGGAGAGGACTGAAGCTTTCTTT; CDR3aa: CASGRERTEAFF
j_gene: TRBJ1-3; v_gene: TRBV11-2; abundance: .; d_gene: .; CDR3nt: TGTGCCAGCAGCTCCCGACTCAGCTCTGGAAACACCATATATTTT; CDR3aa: CASSSRLSSGNTIYF
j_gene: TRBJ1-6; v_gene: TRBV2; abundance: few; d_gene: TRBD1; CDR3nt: TGTGCCAGCAGTGAAGCTTCAGGGGGCGGGCATCAGAGTTCACCCCTCCACTTT; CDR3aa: CASSEASGGGHQSSPLHF
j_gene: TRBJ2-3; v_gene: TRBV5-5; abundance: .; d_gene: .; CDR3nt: TGTGCCAGCAGCTTGGATCCCGCCGGAGGTACGCAGTATTTT; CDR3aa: CASSLDPAGGTQYF
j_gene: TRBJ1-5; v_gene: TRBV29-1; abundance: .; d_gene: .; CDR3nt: TGCAGCGTTGGGGCAGGGAGGGATCAGCCCCAGCATTTT; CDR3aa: CSVGAGRDQPQHF
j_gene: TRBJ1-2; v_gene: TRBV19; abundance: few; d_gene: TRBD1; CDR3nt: TGTGCCAGTAGTATGGCCGGGACAGGGCATAGGAGGGACTACACCTTC; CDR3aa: CASSMAGTGHRRDYTF
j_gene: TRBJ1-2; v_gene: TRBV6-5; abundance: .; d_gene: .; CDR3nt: TGTGCCAGCACCCTACGAGGACATGGCTACGGCTACACCTTC; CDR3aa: CASTLRGHGYGYTF
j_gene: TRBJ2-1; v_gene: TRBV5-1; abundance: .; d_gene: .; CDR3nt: TGCGCCAGCAGCGGGGGGACAGATGCCTACAATGAGCAGTTCTTC; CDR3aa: CASSGGTDAYNEQFF
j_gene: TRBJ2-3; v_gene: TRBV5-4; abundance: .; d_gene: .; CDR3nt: TGTGCCAGCAGCTTCGGAGAGGGCCCTACAGATACGCAGTATTTT; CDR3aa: CASSFGEGPTDTQYF
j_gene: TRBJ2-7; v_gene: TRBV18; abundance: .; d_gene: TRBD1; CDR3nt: TGTGCCAGCTCATCTGGGACAGGCCCTGCCTACGAGCAGTACTTC; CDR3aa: CASSSGTGPAYEQYF
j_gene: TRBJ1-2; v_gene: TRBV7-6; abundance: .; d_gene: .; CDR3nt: TGTGCCAGCAGCCCCGGGACATCATACGATGGCTACACCTTC; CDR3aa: CASSPGTSYDGYTF
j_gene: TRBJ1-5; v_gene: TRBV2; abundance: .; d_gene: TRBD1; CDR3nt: TGTGCCAGCAGTCCTCGGGACAGTTGGGATCAGCCCCAGCATTTT; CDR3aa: CASSPRDSWDQPQHF
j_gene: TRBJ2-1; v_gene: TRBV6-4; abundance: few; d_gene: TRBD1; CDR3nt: TGTGCCAGCAGTGACGGGACAGGGGGCGATGAGCAGTTCTTC; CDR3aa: CASSDGTGGDEQFF
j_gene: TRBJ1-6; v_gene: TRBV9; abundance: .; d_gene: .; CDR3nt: TGTGCCAGCAGCCCACACTCGGCCGCCGGAGATTCACCCCTCCACTTT; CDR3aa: CASSPHSAAGDSPLHF
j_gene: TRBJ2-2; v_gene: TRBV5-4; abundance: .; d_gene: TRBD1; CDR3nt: TGTGCCAGCAGCATACAGGGGCAAGGCACCGGGGAGCTGTTTTTT; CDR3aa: CASSIQGQGTGELFF
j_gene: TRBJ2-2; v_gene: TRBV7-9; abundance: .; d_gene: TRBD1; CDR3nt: TGTGCCAGCATACCAGGGGGCACCGGGGAGCTGTTTTTT; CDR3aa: CASIPGGTGELFF
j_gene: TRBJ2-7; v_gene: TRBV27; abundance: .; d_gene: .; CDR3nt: TGTGCCAGCAGTTTGGGGGACGGGATTTACGAGCAGTACTTC; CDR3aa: CASSLGDGIYEQYF
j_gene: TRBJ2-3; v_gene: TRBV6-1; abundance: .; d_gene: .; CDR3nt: TGTGCCAGCAGTGAAAGGGCAGGGATAAGCACAGATACGCAGTATTTT; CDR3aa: CASSERAGISTDTQYF
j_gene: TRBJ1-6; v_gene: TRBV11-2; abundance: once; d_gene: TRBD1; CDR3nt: TGTGCCAGCAGCTCGGACAGGAATAATTCACCCCTCCACTTT; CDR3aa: CASSSDRNNSPLHF
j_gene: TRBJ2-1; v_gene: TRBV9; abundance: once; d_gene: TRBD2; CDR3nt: TGTGCCAGCAGCTCCCATAGCGGGGGCCCGGGGTATGAGCAGTTCTTC; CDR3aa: CASSSHSGGPGYEQFF
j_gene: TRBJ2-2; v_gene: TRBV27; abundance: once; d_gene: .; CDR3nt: TGTGCCAGCAGTTTATTTATTTCGGGCGGGGAGCTGTTTTTT; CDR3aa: CASSLFISGGELFF
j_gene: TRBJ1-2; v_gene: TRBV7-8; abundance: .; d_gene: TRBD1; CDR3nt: TGTGCCAGCAGCTTTACTATTGGGACAGGGGATTACTATGGCTACACCTTC; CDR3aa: CASSFTIGTGDYYGYTF
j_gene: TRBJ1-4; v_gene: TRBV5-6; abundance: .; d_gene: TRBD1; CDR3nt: TGTGCCAGCAGCTTTCCCGGGACAGGTGGGGAAAAACTGTTTTTT; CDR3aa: CASSFPGTGGEKLFF
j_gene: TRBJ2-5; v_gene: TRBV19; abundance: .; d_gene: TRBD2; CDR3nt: TGTGCCAGTAGTACCCGGGACTACCGCAAGGAGACCCAGTACTTC; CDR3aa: CASSTRDYRKETQYF
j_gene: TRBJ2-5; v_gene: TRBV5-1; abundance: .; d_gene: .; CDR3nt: TGCGCCAGCAGCTTGGCGGTCCGTGGGGGAGAGACCCAGTACTTC; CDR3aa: CASSLAVRGGETQYF
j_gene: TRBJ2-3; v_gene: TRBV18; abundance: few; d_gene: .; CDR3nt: TGTGCCAGCTCAGAGGAACTCCCTAGCACAGATACGCAGTATTTT; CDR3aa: CASSEELPSTDTQYF
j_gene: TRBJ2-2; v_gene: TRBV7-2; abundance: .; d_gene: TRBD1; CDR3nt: TGTGCCAGCAGCCCACGGGTGGGACAGCTGAACACCGGGGAGCTGTTTTTT; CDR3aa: CASSPRVGQLNTGELFF